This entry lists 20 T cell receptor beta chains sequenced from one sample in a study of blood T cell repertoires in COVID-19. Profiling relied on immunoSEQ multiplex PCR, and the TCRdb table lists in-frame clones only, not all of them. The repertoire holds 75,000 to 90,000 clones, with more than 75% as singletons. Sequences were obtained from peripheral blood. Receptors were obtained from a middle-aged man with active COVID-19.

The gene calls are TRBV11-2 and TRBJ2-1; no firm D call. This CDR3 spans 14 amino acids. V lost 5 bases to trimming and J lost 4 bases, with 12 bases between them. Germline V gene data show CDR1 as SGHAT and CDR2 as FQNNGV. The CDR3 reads CASSPQSLYNEQFF. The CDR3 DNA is TGTGCCAGCAGCCCCCAGTCTCTGTACAATGAGCAGTTCTTC.

The CDR3 DNA reads TGTGCCAGTACGGCGCGGTTGAGCTCCTACAATGAGCAGTTCTTC. Translation: CASTARLSSYNEQFF. This chain joins TRBV19 and TRBJ2-1; D is uncertain. This CDR3 region has 15 residues. Germline assignment: CDR1 LNHDA and CDR2 SQIVND (reference sequence). The V end was cut by 7 bases, the J end by 0 bases, with 13 bases between.

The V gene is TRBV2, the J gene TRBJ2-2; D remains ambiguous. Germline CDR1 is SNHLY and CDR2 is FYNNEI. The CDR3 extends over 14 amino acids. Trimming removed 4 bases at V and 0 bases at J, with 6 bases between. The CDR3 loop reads CASSVSTNTGELFF. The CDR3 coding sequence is TGTGCCAGCAGTGTTTCCACGAACACCGGGGAGCTGTTTTTT.

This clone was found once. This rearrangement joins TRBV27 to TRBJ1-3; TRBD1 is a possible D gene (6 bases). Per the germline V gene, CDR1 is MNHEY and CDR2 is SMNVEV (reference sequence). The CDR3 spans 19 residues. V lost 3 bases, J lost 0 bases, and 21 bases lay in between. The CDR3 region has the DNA TGTGCCAGCAGTTTCCGGCCAGGGGAATTCACCTTCTCTGGAAACACCATATATTTT. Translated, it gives CASSFRPGEFTFSGNTIYF.

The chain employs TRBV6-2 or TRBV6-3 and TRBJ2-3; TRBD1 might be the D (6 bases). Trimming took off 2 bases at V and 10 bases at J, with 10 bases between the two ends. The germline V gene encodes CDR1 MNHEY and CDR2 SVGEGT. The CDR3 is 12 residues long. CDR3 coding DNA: TGTGCCAGCAGTTACGGGGGCGAAGCGCAGTATTTT. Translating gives CASSYGGEAQYF.

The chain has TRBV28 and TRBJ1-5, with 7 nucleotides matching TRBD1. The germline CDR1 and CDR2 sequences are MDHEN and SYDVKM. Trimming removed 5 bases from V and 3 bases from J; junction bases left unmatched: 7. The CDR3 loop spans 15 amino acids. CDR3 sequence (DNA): TGTGCCAGCAGTCATGGACAGGAGTACAATCAGCCCCAGCATTTT. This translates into CASSHGQEYNQPQHF.

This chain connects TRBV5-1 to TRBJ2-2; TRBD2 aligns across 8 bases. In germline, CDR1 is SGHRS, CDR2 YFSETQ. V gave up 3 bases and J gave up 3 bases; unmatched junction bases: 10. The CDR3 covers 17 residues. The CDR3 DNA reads TGCGCCAGCAGCTCCTACCCGCGGGGGGCCGACACCGGGGAGCTGTTTTTT. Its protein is CASSSYPRGADTGELFF. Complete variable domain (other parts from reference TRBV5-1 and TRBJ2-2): KAGVTQTPRYLIKTRGQQVTLSCSPISGHRSVSWYQQTPGQGLQFLFEYFSETQRNKGNFPGRFSGRQFSNSRSEMNVSTLELGDSALYLCASSSYPRGADTGELFFGEGSRLTVL.

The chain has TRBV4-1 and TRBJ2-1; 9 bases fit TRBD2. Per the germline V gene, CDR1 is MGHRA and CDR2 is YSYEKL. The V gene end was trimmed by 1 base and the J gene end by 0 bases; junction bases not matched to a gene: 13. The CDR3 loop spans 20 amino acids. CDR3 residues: CASSQAPVSFSGSSYNEQFF. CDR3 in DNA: TGCGCCAGCAGCCAAGCGCCCGTAAGTTTTAGCGGGAGCTCCTACAATGAGCAGTTCTTC.

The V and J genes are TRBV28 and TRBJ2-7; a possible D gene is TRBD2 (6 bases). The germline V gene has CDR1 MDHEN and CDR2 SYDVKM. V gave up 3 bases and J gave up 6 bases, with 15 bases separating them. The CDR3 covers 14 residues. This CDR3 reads CASSFELRGIEQYF. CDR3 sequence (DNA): TGTGCCAGCAGTTTCGAACTTCGGGGGATCGAGCAGTACTTC.

CDR3 coding DNA: TGTGCCACCAGCAGAGTGTTCGGACAGGCCTCCCGCAACAATCAGCCCCAGCATTTT. Residues: CATSRVFGQASRNNQPQHF. The rearrangement joins TRBV15 to TRBJ1-5; 7 nucleotides agree with TRBD1. The CDR3 covers 19 residues. With 1 base clipped from V and 3 bases from J, the junction kept 15 bases outside the gene matches. Germline CDR1 reads LNHNV; CDR2 reads YYDKDF (reference sequence).

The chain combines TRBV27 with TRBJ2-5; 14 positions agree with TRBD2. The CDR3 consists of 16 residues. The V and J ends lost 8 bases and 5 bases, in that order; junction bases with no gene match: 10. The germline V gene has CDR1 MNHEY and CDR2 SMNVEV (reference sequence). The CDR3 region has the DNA TGTGCCAGCGGACTAGCGGGAGGTCCTAAGGGGGAGACCCAGTACTTC. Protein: CASGLAGGPKGETQYF.

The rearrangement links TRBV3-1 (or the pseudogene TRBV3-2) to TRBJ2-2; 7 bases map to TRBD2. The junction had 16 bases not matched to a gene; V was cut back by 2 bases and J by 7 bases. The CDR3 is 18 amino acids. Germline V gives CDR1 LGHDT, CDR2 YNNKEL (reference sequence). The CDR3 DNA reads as TGTGCCAGCAGCCAACCAACTGGCGGGAGAGGAGCAGGCGGGGAGCTGTTTTTT. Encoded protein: CASSQPTGGRGAGGELFF.

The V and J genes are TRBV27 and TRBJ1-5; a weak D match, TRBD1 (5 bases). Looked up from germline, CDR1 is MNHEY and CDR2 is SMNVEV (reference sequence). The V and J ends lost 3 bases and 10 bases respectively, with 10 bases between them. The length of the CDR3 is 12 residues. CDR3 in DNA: TGTGCCAGCAGTTTTTTGGGGGGACCCCAGCATTTT. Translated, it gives CASSFLGGPQHF.

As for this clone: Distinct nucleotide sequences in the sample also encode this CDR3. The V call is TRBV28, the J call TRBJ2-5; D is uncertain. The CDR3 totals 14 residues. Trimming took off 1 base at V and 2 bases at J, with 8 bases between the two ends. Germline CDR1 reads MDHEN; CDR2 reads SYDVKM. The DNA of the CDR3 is TGTGCCAGCAGTTTATTAGCAGCACAAGAGACCCAGTACTTC. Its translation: CASSLLAAQETQYF.

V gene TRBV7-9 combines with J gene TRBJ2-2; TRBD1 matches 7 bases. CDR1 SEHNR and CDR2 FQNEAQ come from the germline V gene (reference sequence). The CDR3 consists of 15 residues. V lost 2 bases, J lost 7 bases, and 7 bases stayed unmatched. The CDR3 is CASSLTGTDGGELFF. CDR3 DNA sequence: TGTGCCAGCAGCTTAACCGGGACAGACGGCGGGGAGCTGTTTTTT. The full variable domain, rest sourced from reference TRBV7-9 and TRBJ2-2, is DTGVSQNPRHKITKRGQNVTFRCDPISEHNRLYWYRQTLGQGPEFLTYFQNEAQLEKSRLLSDRFSAERPKGSFSTLEIQRTEQGDSAMYLCASSLTGTDGGELFFGEGSRLTVL.

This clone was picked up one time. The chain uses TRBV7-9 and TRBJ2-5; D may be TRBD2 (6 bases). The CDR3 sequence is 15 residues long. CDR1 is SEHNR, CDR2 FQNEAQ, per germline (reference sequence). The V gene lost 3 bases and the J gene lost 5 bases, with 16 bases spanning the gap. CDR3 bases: TGTGCCAGCAGCTTGTTAAAGGCGGGAAGGGAGACCCAGTACTTC. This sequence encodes CASSLLKAGRETQYF.

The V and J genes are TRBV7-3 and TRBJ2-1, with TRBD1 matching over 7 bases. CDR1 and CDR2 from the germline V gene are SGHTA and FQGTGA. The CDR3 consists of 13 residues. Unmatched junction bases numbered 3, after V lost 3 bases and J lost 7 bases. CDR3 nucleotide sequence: TGTGCCAGCAGCTTCGGGACAGCAAATGAGCAGTTCTTC. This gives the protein CASSFGTANEQFF.

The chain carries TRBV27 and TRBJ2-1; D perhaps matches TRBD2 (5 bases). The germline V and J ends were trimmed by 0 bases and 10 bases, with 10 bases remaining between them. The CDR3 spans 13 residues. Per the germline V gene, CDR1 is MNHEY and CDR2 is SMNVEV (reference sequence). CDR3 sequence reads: CASSLSLAGEQFF. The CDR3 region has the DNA TGTGCCAGCAGTTTATCCCTAGCCGGGGAGCAGTTCTTC.

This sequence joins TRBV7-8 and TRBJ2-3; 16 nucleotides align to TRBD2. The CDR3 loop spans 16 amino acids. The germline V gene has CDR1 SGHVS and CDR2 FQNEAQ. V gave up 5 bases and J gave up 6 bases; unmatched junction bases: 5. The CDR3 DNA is TGTGCCAGCAGCGGGACTAGCGGGGGGGTTTTTGATACGCAGTATTTT. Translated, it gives CASSGTSGGVFDTQYF.

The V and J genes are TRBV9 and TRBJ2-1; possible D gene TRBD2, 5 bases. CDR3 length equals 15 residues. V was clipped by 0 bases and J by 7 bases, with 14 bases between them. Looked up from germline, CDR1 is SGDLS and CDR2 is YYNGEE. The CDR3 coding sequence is TGTGCCAGCAGCGTAGGTGCGGGTCGTGGAAATGAGCAGTTCTTC. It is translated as CASSVGAGRGNEQFF.